This TCR beta chain was found in a study of cytomegalovirus exposure and HLA in healthy donors. The overall study: A preliminary data release comprised tens of millions of unique TCRs obtained from HLA-typed donors.

60 Vbeta and 13 Jbeta primers were used in PCR. The assay was immunoSEQ multiplex PCR, and TCRdb's table has in-frame clones only and misses some. This sample's table has over 100,000 clones. Worth noting for this clone: Its antigen remains unidentified.

Findings and caveats of the study: Specificity of a few CMV-associated chains for CMV antigens was verified in vitro. Earlier analysis looked at TCR beta V segments, and most were productive about 90% or about 30% of the time.

The receptor's source is a man aged 25-45 years in good health and CMV-seronegative. Material for sequencing was PBMCs.

CDR3 nucleotide sequence: TGTGCCAGCACCGAGAGCGAGGCATTCTCCTACGAGCAGTACTTC. As protein: CASTESEAFSYEQYF. This chain links TRBV6-1 with TRBJ2-7; D is undetermined. Trimming removed 7 bases from V and 0 bases from J, with 16 bases in between. This CDR3 has 15 amino acids. CDR1 and CDR2 (germline): MNHNS, SASEGT.